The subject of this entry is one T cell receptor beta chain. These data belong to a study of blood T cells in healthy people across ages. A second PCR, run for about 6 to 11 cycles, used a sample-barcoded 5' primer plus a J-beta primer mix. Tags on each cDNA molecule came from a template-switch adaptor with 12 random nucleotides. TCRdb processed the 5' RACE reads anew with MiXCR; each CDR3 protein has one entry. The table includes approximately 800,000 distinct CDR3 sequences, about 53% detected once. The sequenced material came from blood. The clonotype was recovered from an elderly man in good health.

The CDR3 sequence is CASSENEQAAYEQYF. The CDR3 nucleotides are TGTGCCAGCAGTGAAAACGAACAGGCCGCCTACGAGCAGTACTTC. The rearrangement uses TRBV6-1 and TRBJ2-7; D is perhaps TRBD1 (5 bases). This CDR3 has 15 amino acids. CDR1 MNHNS and CDR2 SASEGT come from the germline V gene. Trimming removed 2 bases at V and 2 bases at J, with 13 bases between.